The 30 T cell receptor beta chains below were found in one sample sequenced in a study of shared clonotypes between healthy human individuals. Here immunoSEQ multiplex PCR was the method, and the copy in TCRdb shows in-frame clones only, minus some. The sample holds 550,000 to 850,000 clones, roughly 72% seen once. The sequencing input was memory CD4+ T cells sorted from blood. Subset defined: CD45RA-negative fraction. These receptors were taken from a woman under 40 in good health.

V usage is TRBV7-6 and J usage is TRBJ1-2; 8 nucleotides match TRBD1. V lost 5 bases to trimming and J lost 4 bases; unmatched junction nucleotides: 6. CDR3 length: 14 residues. Looked up from germline, CDR1 is SGHVS and CDR2 is FNYEAQ. The DNA of the CDR3 is TGTGCCAGCAGCCAAACGACAGGGGTCTATGGCTACACCTTC. Encoded protein: CASSQTTGVYGYTF.

The chain is built from TRBV6-1 and TRBJ1-3; D gene ambiguous. The ends were cut back, 6 bases at V and 2 bases at J, with 11 bases in the middle. The CDR3 sequence is 14 residues long. Germline CDR1 is MNHNS and CDR2 is SASEGT. In DNA, the CDR3 is TGTGCCAGCAGCGCAAGCTTTGCTGGAAACACCATATATTTT. Translated: CASSASFAGNTIYF.

This chain joins TRBV6-5 and TRBJ2-7; no reliable D call. The V and J ends lost 0 bases and 2 bases respectively, with 8 bases between them. CDR3 length equals 14 residues. Germline V gene data show CDR1 as MNHEY and CDR2 as SVGAGI. For the CDR3, the DNA is TGTGCCAGCAGTTACTCGGCAGACGCCTACGAGCAGTACTTC. Translating gives CASSYSADAYEQYF.

The V and J genes are TRBV15 and TRBJ2-1; TRBD2 aligns across 7 bases. J gave up 4 bases and V 0 bases, and 9 bases lay outside the gene matches. The V gene's germline CDR1 is LNHNV and CDR2 YYDKDF (reference sequence). The CDR3 extends over 17 amino acids. CDR3 DNA: TGTGCCACCAGCAGAGATGGGCTAGCGGAGCGGTACAATGAGCAGTTCTTC. It encodes CATSRDGLAERYNEQFF.

This chain connects TRBV19 to TRBJ2-7; 8 bases are shared with TRBD1. Germline lookup yields CDR1 LNHDA and CDR2 SQIVND (reference sequence). This CDR3 is 13 amino acids long. V dropped 8 bases and J dropped 7; count of bases not matched to a gene: 10. The CDR3 nucleotides read TGTGCCAGTGAAGGACAGGGCCGTGGAGAGCAGTACTTC. Translated: CASEGQGRGEQYF.

CDR3 coding DNA: TGTGCCAGTAACCCAGGGGGAGTAAGGGGCTACACCTTC. Translated: CASNPGGVRGYTF. J is TRBJ1-2 and V is TRBV19; 7 bases are a match to TRBD1. The CDR3 sequence is 13 residues long. CDR1 and CDR2 from the germline V gene are LNHDA and SQIVND (reference sequence). Unmatched junction bases numbered 10, after V lost 7 bases and J lost 8 bases.

This clone was detected once. This chain links TRBV6-4 with TRBJ2-2; the match to TRBD1 covers 7 bases. CDR1 is MRHNA, CDR2 SNTAGT, per germline. Germline trimming cut 0 bases from V and 6 bases from J; bases unmatched to any gene: 7. The CDR3 runs 16 residues. The CDR3 region is CASSDSEGAHAGELFF. Here the CDR3 DNA reads TGTGCCAGCAGTGACTCCGAGGGGGCGCATGCCGGGGAGCTGTTTTTT.

This clone was picked up a small number of times. The chain couples TRBV7-9 to TRBJ2-1; D might be TRBD1 (5 bases). CDR1 and CDR2 (germline): SEHNR, FQNEAQ (reference sequence). This CDR3 has 13 residues. Trimming shortened V by 3 bases and J by 5 bases, and 8 bases separated the two germline ends. CDR3 loop: CASSLIRDNEQFF. The CDR3, as DNA: TGTGCCAGCAGCTTGATCAGGGACAATGAGCAGTTCTTC.

V is TRBV5-1 and J is TRBJ2-5; TRBD1 or TRBD2 may be the D gene (5 bases each). The V gene's germline CDR1 is SGHRS and CDR2 YFSETQ. The CDR3 consists of 15 residues. The V and J ends lost 1 base and 3 bases respectively, with 13 bases between them. This CDR3 reads CASSLTGAEKETQYF. Here the CDR3 DNA reads TGCGCCAGCAGCTTGACCGGGGCCGAAAAAGAGACCCAGTACTTC.

V and J are TRBV5-4 and TRBJ2-2; unclear D gene. The germline V gene has CDR1 SGHNT and CDR2 YYREEE (reference sequence). The CDR3 spans 15 residues. The V gene lost 1 base and the J gene lost 3 bases, with 10 bases spanning the gap. The CDR3 loop is CASSLLGVDTGELFF. In DNA form, the CDR3 reads TGTGCCAGCAGCTTGTTGGGCGTCGACACCGGGGAGCTGTTTTTT.

In its sample, this clone was seen a few times. The CDR3: CASSFTSPPSEQFF. CDR3 sequence (DNA): TGTGCCAGCAGCTTTACTAGCCCCCCGAGTGAGCAGTTCTTC. The V call is TRBV7-3, the J call TRBJ2-1; perhaps TRBD2 as D (6 bases). CDR3 length equals 14 residues. V was shortened by 3 bases and J by 9 bases, with 15 bases between the two germline ends. CDR1 and CDR2 from the germline V gene are SGHTA and FQGTGA.

This chain joins TRBV19 and TRBJ2-5, with TRBD1 as a possible D gene (6 bases). The germline V gene encodes CDR1 LNHDA and CDR2 SQIVND (reference sequence). With 6 bases removed from V and 2 bases from J, the gap between germline ends came to 10 bases. The CDR3 is 13 amino acids. The CDR3 nucleotides read TGTGCCAGTAGGACAGGACAGCAAGAGACCCAGTACTTC. Protein sequence: CASRTGQQETQYF.

This chain connects TRBV29-1 to TRBJ2-3; D possibly corresponds to TRBD2 (5 bases). Per germline, CDR1 SQVTM and CDR2 ANQGSEA. With 6 bases removed from V and 3 bases from J, the gap between germline ends came to 16 bases. The CDR3 consists of 14 residues. The CDR3 sequence: CSVQDYRGTDTQYF. The CDR3 DNA reads as TGCAGCGTCCAAGACTATCGCGGGACAGATACGCAGTATTTT.

V usage is TRBV7-2 and J usage is TRBJ2-1, with D perhaps TRBD1 (5 bases). The CDR3 is made up of 15 amino acids. Germline V CDR1 and CDR2: SGHTA, FQGNSA. Trimming cost V 2 bases and J 1 base, with 9 bases left between them. CDR3 in amino acids: CASSLSDSSYNEQFF. The CDR3 nucleotides read TGTGCCAGCAGCTTAAGCGACAGTTCCTACAATGAGCAGTTCTTC.

Details on this clone: A read error may be the cause here, since a much bigger clone is one base away. The chain couples TRBV13 to TRBJ1-3; D unclear. The CDR3 loop spans 12 amino acids. V was shortened by 1 base and J by 4 bases, with 2 bases between the two germline ends. Germline CDR1 is PRHDT and CDR2 is FYEKMQ (reference sequence). CDR3 sequence: CASSLVGNTIYF. The CDR3 DNA sequence: TGTGCCAGCAGCTTAGTGGGAAACACCATATATTTT.

CDR3 DNA sequence: TGTGCCAGCAGCCCTGAGGGACGGGCCCCGGGACGGGCCGGCTATGGCTACACCTTC. This codes for CASSPEGRAPGRAGYGYTF. This sequence joins TRBV5-5 and TRBJ1-2; a weak D match, TRBD1 (5 bases). V dropped 4 bases and J dropped 4 bases, with 29 bases sitting between them. The CDR3 totals 19 residues. CDR1 and CDR2 from the germline V gene are SGHKS and YYEKEE (reference sequence).

This rearrangement joins TRBV5-1 to TRBJ2-5; 9 nucleotides align to TRBD1. Trimming took 3 bases from V and 4 from J; bases not matched to a gene: 7. This CDR3 spans 15 amino acids. Germline CDR1 and CDR2: SGHRS and YFSETQ. This chain's CDR3 is CASSSFGQGRETQYF. CDR3 bases: TGCGCCAGCAGCTCGTTCGGACAGGGGAGAGAGACCCAGTACTTC.

The CDR3 region has the DNA TGTGCCAGCAGCTTGCGACAGGGGAACTACGAGCAGTACTTC. Encoded protein: CASSLRQGNYEQYF. This sequence joins TRBV5-8 and TRBJ2-7; 8 bases agree with TRBD1. The CDR3 spans 14 residues. Trimming removed 1 base from V and 3 bases from J; junction bases left unmatched: 3. Germline CDR1 is SGHTS and CDR2 is YDEGEE.

The chain employs TRBV5-6 and TRBJ2-7; 7 nucleotides agree with TRBD1. Per the germline V gene, CDR1 is SGHDT and CDR2 is YYEEEE. The CDR3 is made up of 14 amino acids. V shed 4 bases, J shed 1 base, and the junction held 5 bases outside the gene matches. The CDR3: CASSLLDRSYEQYF. DNA for the CDR3: TGTGCCAGCAGCCTATTGGACAGGTCCTACGAGCAGTACTTC.

The V gene is TRBV7-9, the J gene TRBJ2-5, with 9 bases aligning to TRBD2. CDR1 is SEHNR and CDR2 is FQNEAQ in the germline V gene (reference sequence). Trimming took 1 base from V and 1 from J; bases not matched to a gene: 13. There are 19 residues in the CDR3. In DNA form, the CDR3 reads TGTGCCAGCAGCTTAGGGGTTAACGCGGCGGGAGGGATCCAAGAGACCCAGTACTTC. Its protein product is CASSLGVNAAGGIQETQYF. Complete variable domain (other parts from reference TRBV7-9 and TRBJ2-5): DTGVSQNPRHKITKRGQNVTFRCDPISEHNRLYWYRQTLGQGPEFLTYFQNEAQLEKSRLLSDRFSAERPKGSFSTLEIQRTEQGDSAMYLCASSLGVNAAGGIQETQYFGPGTRLLVL.

CDR3 protein: CASSLSTETQYF. For the CDR3, the DNA is TGTGCCAGCAGCTTAAGTACGGAGACCCAGTACTTC. V is TRBV7-9 and J is TRBJ2-5; no firm D call. Germline V lookup: CDR1 SEHNR, CDR2 FQNEAQ (reference sequence). The CDR3 runs to 12 residues. The V end lost 2 bases, the J end lost 5 bases, and 6 bases lay between the germline ends.

The J gene is TRBJ2-7, the V gene TRBV4-1; D may match TRBD1 or TRBD2 (5 bases each). This CDR3 comprises 14 residues. Germline assignment: CDR1 MGHRA and CDR2 YSYEKL. V lost 5 bases and J 2 bases, leaving 13 bases between the germline ends. The CDR3 spells CASSSWDGTYEQYF. For the CDR3, the DNA is TGCGCCAGCAGCTCCTGGGACGGAACCTACGAGCAGTACTTC.

The chain couples TRBV10-3 to TRBJ2-7; D unclear. The ends were cut back, 6 bases at V and 6 bases at J, with 15 bases in the middle. CDR1 ENHRY and CDR2 SYGVKD come from the germline V gene. This CDR3 is 13 amino acids long. The CDR3 loop is CAISQDLDSEQYF. The CDR3 region has the DNA TGTGCCATCAGCCAGGATCTAGACTCCGAGCAGTACTTC.

The chain uses TRBV4-1 and TRBJ1-2, with a tentative D call TRBD1 (6 bases). This CDR3 comprises 16 residues. V dropped 0 bases and J dropped 7 bases, with 18 bases sitting between them. Germline V gene sequence: CDR1 MGHRA, CDR2 YSYEKL. The CDR3 loop is CASSQDSTGTSSGYTF. CDR3 sequence (DNA): TGCGCCAGCAGCCAAGATTCTACAGGGACGTCAAGTGGCTACACCTTC.

The CDR3: CASSPRAEGNTEAFF. The CDR3 region has the DNA TGTGCCAGCAGCCCACGCGCAGAGGGGAACACTGAAGCTTTCTTT. This chain joins TRBV14 and TRBJ1-1; no clear D gene. The CDR3 is 15 residues long. CDR1 and CDR2 (germline): SGHDN, FVKESK. The V end lost 4 bases, the J end lost 1 base, and 13 bases lay between the germline ends.

The chain couples TRBV4-1 to TRBJ1-4; no clear D gene. V shed 0 bases and J shed 14 bases, with 13 bases lying between them. The CDR3 is made up of 13 amino acids. The V gene's germline CDR1 is MGHRA and CDR2 YSYEKL. The CDR3: CASSQDLGLPLFF. The CDR3 DNA reads as TGCGCCAGCAGCCAAGATTTAGGTCTCCCCCTGTTTTTT.

V usage is TRBV21-1 and J usage is TRBJ2-1; the D call in the table, TRBD2, was not verified against the DNA. TRBV21-1 is a documented pseudogene. This CDR3 region has 13 residues. The CDR3 protein is CASSKALEVEQFF. The CDR3 bases are TGTGCCAGCAGCAAAGCGCTCGAGGTTGAGCAGTTCTTC.

This sequence joins TRBV2 and TRBJ1-5; 10 nucleotides match TRBD1. This CDR3 comprises 13 residues. V gave up 8 bases and J gave up 4 bases; unmatched junction bases: 2. Germline V gene data show CDR1 as SNHLY and CDR2 as FYNNEI. The CDR3 DNA reads TGTGCCAGCTGGGGACAGGGGAATCAGCCCCAGCATTTT. It codes for CASWGQGNQPQHF.

The sample holds a few counts of this clone. J is TRBJ2-7 and V is TRBV11-2, with TRBD2 matching over 14 bases. This CDR3 is built from 16 residues. Germline assignment: CDR1 SGHAT and CDR2 FQNNGV. The V and J ends lost 5 bases and 4 bases, in that order; junction bases with no gene match: 7. CDR3 protein: CASSPGTSGSGYEQYF. CDR3 sequence (DNA): TGTGCCAGCAGCCCAGGGACTAGCGGGAGTGGTTACGAGCAGTACTTC.

V is TRBV19 and J is TRBJ2-1; 9 nucleotides align to TRBD2. This CDR3 has 16 residues. The germline V gene has CDR1 LNHDA and CDR2 SQIVND (reference sequence). Unmatched junction bases numbered 8, after V lost 4 bases and J lost 4 bases. The CDR3 DNA is TGTGCCAGTAGTAGCGGACTAGCGCGAACATACAATGAGCAGTTCTTC. Its protein is CASSSGLARTYNEQFF.